This T cell receptor beta chain was documented in a study of technical replicates of blood from a few donors. This CDR3 comprises 15 residues. The trim removed 3 bases at V and 4 bases at J, leaving 7 bases unmatched. Germline V gene data show CDR1 as SGHRS and CDR2 as YFSETQ. The protocol was immunoSEQ multiplex PCR, while the TCRdb copy is restricted to in-frame clones and leaves out a portion. This table holds approximately 70,000 clones, about 94% found once. V gene TRBV5-1 combines with J gene TRBJ1-3, with TRBD1 matching 7 bases. Sequenced sample: T cells isolated from PBMCs. The TCR originated in a human donor in good health. CDR3 amino acids: CASSYSTGMGNTIYF. CDR3 bases: TGCGCCAGCAGCTACTCGACAGGGATGGGAAACACCATATATTTT.